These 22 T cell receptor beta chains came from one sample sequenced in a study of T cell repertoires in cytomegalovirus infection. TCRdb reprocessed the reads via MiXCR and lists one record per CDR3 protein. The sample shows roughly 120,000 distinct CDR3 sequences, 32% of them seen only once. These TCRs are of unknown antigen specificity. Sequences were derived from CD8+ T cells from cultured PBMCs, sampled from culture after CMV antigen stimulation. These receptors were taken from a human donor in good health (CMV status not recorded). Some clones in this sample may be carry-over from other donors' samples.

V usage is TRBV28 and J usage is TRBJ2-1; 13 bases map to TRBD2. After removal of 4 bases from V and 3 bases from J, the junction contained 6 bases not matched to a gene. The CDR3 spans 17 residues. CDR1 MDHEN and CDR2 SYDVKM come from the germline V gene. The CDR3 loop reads CASSSGTSGVFYNEQFF. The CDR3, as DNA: TGTGCCAGCAGTTCAGGGACTAGCGGGGTCTTCTACAATGAGCAGTTCTTC. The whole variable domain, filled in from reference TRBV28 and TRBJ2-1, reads DVKVTQSSRYLVKRTGEKVFLECVQDMDHENMFWYRQDPGLGLRLIYFSYDVKMKEKGDIPEGYSVSREKKERFSLILESASTNQTSMYLCASSSGTSGVFYNEQFFGPGTRLTVL.

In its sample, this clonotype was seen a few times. CDR3 protein: CASSLFIYGDLQNTGELFF. The CDR3 DNA sequence: TGTGCCAGCAGCTTATTTATTTATGGGGACTTACAAAACACCGGGGAGCTGTTTTTT. The rearrangement joins TRBV7-8 to TRBJ2-2; tentatively, D is TRBD2 (6 bases). This CDR3 region has 19 residues. Looked up from germline, CDR1 is SGHVS and CDR2 is FQNEAQ. The V end was cut by 2 bases, the J end by 2 bases, with 21 bases between.

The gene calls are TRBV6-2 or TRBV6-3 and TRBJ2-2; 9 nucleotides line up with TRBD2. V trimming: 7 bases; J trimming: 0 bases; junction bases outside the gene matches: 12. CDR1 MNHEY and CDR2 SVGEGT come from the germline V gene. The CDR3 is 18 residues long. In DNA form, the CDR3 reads TGTGCCAGCATTCTCCTGACTAGCGGCTCGGCGAACACCGGGGAGCTGTTTTTT. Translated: CASILLTSGSANTGELFF.

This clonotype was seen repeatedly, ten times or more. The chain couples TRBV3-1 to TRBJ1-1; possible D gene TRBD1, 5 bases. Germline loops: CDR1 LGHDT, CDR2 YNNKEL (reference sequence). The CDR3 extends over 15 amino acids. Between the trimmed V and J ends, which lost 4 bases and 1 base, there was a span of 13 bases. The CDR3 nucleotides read TGTGCCAGCAGCCCGGGGACCGCCGGGAACACTGAAGCTTTCTTT. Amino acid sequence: CASSPGTAGNTEAFF.

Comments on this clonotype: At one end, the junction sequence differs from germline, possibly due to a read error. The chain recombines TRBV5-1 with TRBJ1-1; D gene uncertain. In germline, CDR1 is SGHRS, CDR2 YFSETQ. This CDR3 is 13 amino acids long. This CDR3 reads CASSLESNAEAFF. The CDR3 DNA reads TGCGCCAGCAGCTTGGAGTCGAACGCTGAAGCTTTCTTT.

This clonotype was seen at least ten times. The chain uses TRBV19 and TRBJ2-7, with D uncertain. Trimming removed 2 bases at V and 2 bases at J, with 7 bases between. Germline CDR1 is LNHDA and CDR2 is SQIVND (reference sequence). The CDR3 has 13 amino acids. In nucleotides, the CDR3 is TGTGCCAGTAGTATATCTGGGGCCTACGAGCAGTACTTC. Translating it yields CASSISGAYEQYF.

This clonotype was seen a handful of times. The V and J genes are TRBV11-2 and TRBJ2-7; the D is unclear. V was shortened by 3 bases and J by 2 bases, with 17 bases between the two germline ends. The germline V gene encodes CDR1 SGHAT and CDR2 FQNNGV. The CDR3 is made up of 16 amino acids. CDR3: CASSLPVAELPYEQYF. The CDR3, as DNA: TGTGCCAGCAGCTTGCCGGTAGCCGAATTACCCTACGAGCAGTACTTC.

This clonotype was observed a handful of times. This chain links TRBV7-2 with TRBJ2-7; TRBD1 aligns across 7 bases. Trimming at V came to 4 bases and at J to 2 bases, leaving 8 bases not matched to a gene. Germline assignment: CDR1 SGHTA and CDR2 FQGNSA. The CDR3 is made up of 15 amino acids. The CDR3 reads CASSSPDRTPYEQYF. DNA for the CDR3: TGTGCCAGCAGCTCCCCGGACAGGACCCCCTACGAGCAGTACTTC.

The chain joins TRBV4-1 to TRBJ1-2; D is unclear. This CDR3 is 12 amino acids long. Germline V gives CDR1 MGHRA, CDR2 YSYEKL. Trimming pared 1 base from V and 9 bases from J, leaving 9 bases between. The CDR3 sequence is CASSQGGGSYTF. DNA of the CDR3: TGCGCCAGCAGCCAAGGAGGAGGGAGCTACACCTTC.

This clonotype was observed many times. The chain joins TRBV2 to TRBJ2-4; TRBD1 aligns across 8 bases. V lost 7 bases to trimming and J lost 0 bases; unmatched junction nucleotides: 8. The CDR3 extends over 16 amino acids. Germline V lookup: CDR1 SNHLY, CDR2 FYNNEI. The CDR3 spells CASISGQGVAKNIQYF. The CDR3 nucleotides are TGTGCCAGCATTAGTGGACAGGGTGTAGCCAAAAACATTCAGTACTTC. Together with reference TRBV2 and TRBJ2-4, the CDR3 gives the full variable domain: EPEVTQTPSHQVTQMGQEVILRCVPISNHLYFYWYRQILGQKVEFLVSFYNNEISEKSEIFDDQFSVERPDGSNFTLKIRSTKLEDSAMYFCASISGQGVAKNIQYFGAGTRLSVL.

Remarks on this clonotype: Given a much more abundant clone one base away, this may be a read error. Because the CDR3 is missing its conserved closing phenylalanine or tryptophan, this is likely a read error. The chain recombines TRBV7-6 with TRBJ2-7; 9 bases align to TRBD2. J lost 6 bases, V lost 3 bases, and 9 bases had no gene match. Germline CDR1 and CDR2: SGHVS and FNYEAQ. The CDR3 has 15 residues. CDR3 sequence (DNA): TGTGCCAGCAGCTTCGCGGGGGGGCGATCCGTCGAGCAGTACTGC. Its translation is CASSFAGGRSVEQYC.

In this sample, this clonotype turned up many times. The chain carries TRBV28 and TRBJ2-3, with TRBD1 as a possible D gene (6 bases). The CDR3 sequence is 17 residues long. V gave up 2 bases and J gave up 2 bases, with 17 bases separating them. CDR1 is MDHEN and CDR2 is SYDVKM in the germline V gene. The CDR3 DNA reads TGTGCCAGCAGTTTACAGGGGCAGAGGGCGGACACAGATACGCAGTATTTT. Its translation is CASSLQGQRADTDTQYF.

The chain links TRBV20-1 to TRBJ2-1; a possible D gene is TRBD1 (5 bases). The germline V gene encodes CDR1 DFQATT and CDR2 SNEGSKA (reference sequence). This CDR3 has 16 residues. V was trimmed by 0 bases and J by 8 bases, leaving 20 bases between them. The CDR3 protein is CSARDSRATFRDEQFF. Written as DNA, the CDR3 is TGCAGTGCTAGAGATTCCAGGGCTACATTTAGGGATGAGCAGTTCTTC.

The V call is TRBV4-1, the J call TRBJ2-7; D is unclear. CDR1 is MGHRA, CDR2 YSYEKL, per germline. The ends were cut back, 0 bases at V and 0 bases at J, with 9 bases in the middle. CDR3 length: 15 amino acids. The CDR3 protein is CASSQEALSSYEQYF. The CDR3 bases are TGCGCCAGCAGCCAAGAGGCGCTGAGCTCCTACGAGCAGTACTTC.

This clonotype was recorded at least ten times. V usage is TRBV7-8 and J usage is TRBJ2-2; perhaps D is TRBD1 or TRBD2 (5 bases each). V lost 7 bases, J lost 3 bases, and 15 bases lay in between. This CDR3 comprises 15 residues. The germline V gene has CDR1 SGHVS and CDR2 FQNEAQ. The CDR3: CASIPEGPDTGELFF. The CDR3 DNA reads TGTGCCAGCATCCCAGAGGGGCCGGACACCGGGGAGCTGTTTTTT.

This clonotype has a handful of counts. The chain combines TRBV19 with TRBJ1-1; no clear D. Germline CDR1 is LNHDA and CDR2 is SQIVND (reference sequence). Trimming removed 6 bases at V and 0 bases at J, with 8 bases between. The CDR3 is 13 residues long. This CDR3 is CASRGLLNTEAFF. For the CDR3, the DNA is TGTGCCAGTAGAGGGTTACTGAACACTGAAGCTTTCTTT.

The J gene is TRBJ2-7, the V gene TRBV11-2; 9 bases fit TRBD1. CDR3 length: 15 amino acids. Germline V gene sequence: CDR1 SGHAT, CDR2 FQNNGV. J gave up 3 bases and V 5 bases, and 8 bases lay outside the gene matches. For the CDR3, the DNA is TGTGCCAGCAGCCCGGGACAGGGAGTCGGCTACGAGCAGTACTTC. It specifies CASSPGQGVGYEQYF.

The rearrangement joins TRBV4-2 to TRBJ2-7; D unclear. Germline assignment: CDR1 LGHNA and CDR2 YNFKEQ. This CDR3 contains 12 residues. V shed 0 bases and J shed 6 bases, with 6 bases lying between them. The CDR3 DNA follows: TGTGCCAGCAGCCAAGATCTGTCCGAGCAGTACTTC. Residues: CASSQDLSEQYF.

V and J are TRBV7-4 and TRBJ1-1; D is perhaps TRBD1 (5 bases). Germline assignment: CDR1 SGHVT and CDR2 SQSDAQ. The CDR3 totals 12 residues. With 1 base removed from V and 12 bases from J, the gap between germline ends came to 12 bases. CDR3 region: CASSLVPPGPFF. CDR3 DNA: TGTGCCAGCAGCTTAGTTCCCCCGGGGCCTTTCTTT.

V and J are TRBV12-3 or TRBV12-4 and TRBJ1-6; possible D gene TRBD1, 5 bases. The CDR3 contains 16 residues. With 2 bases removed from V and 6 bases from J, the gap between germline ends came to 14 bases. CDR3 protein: CASSLFRVLGNSPLHF. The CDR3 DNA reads TGTGCCAGCAGTTTATTCAGGGTTCTGGGTAATTCACCCCTCCACTTT.

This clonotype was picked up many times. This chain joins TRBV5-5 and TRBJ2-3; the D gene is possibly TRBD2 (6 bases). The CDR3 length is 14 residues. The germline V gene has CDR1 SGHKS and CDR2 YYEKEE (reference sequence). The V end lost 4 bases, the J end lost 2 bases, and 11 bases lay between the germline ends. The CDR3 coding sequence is TGTGCCAGCAGCCCCGCGGGGAACACAGATACGCAGTATTTT. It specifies CASSPAGNTDTQYF.

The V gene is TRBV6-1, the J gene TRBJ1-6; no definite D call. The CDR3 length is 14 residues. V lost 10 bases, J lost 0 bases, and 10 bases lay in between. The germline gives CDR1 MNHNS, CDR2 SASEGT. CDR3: CATGSSSYNSPLHF. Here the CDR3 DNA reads TGTGCCACCGGATCTAGCTCCTATAATTCACCCCTCCACTTT.